These 25 T cell receptor beta chains were sequenced from one sample in a study of identifying expanded T cells in peripheral blood. Only in-frame clones appear in the TCRdb table, and some are missing; sequencing was by immunoSEQ multiplex PCR. The sample has some 78,000 clones; almost 85% are singletons. Material for sequencing was blood. These receptor sequences come from a person aged 18 to 75 in good health.

The chain links TRBV29-1 to TRBJ1-1, with D uncertain. V lost 3 bases to trimming and J lost 4 bases, with 9 bases between them. From germline, CDR1 is SQVTM and CDR2 ANQGSEA. CDR3 length: 12 residues. CDR3 sequence: CSVDPGSTEAFF. CDR3 in DNA: TGCAGCGTTGACCCCGGGAGCACTGAAGCTTTCTTT.

CDR3 DNA sequence: TGTGCCAGCAGCCCTCTAGGGGGGACGAAATACAATGAGCAGTTCTTC. Protein: CASSPLGGTKYNEQFF. The chain uses TRBV11-1 and TRBJ2-1, with D perhaps given as TRBD1 or TRBD2 (6 bases each). V lost 5 bases and J 4 bases, leaving 18 bases between the germline ends. The CDR3 is made up of 16 amino acids. The V gene's germline CDR1 is SGHAT and CDR2 FQDESV (reference sequence).

The gene calls are TRBV5-1 and TRBJ2-2; 8 bases match TRBD1. After removal of 2 bases from V and 6 bases from J, the junction contained 3 bases not matched to a gene. The germline V gene encodes CDR1 SGHRS and CDR2 YFSETQ. This CDR3 contains 14 residues. CDR3 nucleotides: TGCGCCAGCAGCTTAGGGACAGGCCCCGGGGAGCTGTTTTTT. It encodes CASSLGTGPGELFF.

The chain links TRBV29-1 to TRBJ2-3; 9 positions agree with TRBD2. Germline CDR1 and CDR2: SQVTM and ANQGSEA. The CDR3 has 14 residues. Trimming cost V 4 bases and J 0 bases; bases outside gene matches: 2. The CDR3 region is CSVGTSASTDTQYF. CDR3 DNA: TGCAGCGTTGGGACTAGCGCGAGCACAGATACGCAGTATTTT.

The V and J genes are TRBV25-1 and TRBJ2-1; no definite D call. The germline V gene encodes CDR1 MGHDK and CDR2 SYGVNS. The CDR3 extends over 17 amino acids. The germline V and J ends were trimmed by 2 bases and 3 bases, with 17 bases remaining between them. CDR3 in amino acids: CASSEGSMQTNYNEQFF. The CDR3 coding sequence is TGTGCCAGCAGTGAAGGTTCCATGCAAACCAACTACAATGAGCAGTTCTTC.

The rearrangement uses TRBV5-1 and TRBJ2-7; 7 nucleotides match TRBD1. The J segment lost 3 bases and the V segment lost 1 base, leaving 13 bases of the junction unmatched. CDR1 is SGHRS and CDR2 is YFSETQ in the germline V gene. The CDR3 sequence is 17 residues long. CDR3 coding DNA: TGCGCCAGCAGCTTGTCGTTTAATTGGGACAGCTTCTACGAGCAGTACTTC. Amino acid sequence: CASSLSFNWDSFYEQYF.

This chain joins TRBV18 and TRBJ1-2; 7 positions agree with TRBD1. The CDR3 contains 16 residues. After removal of 3 bases from V and 4 bases from J, the junction contained 11 bases not matched to a gene. Germline V CDR1 and CDR2: KGHSH, LQKENI. The CDR3 loop reads CASSPGGVTGIYGYTF. In DNA, the CDR3 is TGTGCCAGCTCACCCGGCGGGGTGACAGGGATCTATGGCTACACCTTC.

The rearrangement links TRBV7-9 to TRBJ1-1; D is undetermined. Germline-derived CDR1 and CDR2 are SEHNR and FQNEAQ (reference sequence). This CDR3 comprises 18 residues. The V end was cut by 3 bases, the J end by 3 bases, with 23 bases between. This CDR3 is CASSFLNWRKGTDTEAFF. CDR3 bases: TGTGCCAGCAGCTTCCTAAATTGGCGGAAGGGTACGGACACTGAAGCTTTCTTT.

The sample holds one count of this clone. The V gene is TRBV6-5, the J gene TRBJ1-2; 7 positions match TRBD1. Germline V gene data show CDR1 as MNHEY and CDR2 as SVGAGI. Germline trimming cut 6 bases from V and 8 bases from J; bases unmatched to any gene: 9. This CDR3 contains 13 residues. CDR3 region: CASSLDRVRGYTF. The CDR3 DNA is TGTGCCAGCAGCCTCGACAGGGTTCGGGGCTACACCTTC.

The rearrangement links TRBV19 to TRBJ2-7, with D perhaps TRBD2 (6 bases). V lost 5 bases and J lost 3, with 14 bases in between. The CDR3 extends over 14 amino acids. Germline CDR1 and CDR2: LNHDA and SQIVND (reference sequence). DNA for the CDR3: TGTGCCAGTAGTCGCCTCGGGAGTCTCTACGAGCAGTACTTC. It codes for CASSRLGSLYEQYF.

The rearrangement links TRBV6-1 to TRBJ2-3; 9 bases align to TRBD2. Germline assignment: CDR1 MNHNS and CDR2 SASEGT. The CDR3 covers 15 residues. Unmatched junction bases numbered 8, after V lost 8 bases and J lost 2 bases. In DNA, the CDR3 is TGTGCCAGCGGTAGACTAGCGGTTTCCACAGATACGCAGTATTTT. This sequence encodes CASGRLAVSTDTQYF.

This CDR3 reads CASSGQGGDEKLFF. The CDR3 coding sequence is TGTGCCAGTAGTGGACAGGGAGGGGATGAAAAACTGTTTTTT. The rearrangement uses TRBV19 and TRBJ1-4; 8 nucleotides agree with TRBD1. With 5 bases clipped from V and 6 bases from J, the junction kept 5 bases outside the gene matches. The V gene's germline CDR1 is LNHDA and CDR2 SQIVND (reference sequence). The CDR3 length is 14 residues.

V is TRBV27 and J is TRBJ1-1; a possible D gene is TRBD1 (5 bases). The CDR3 sequence is 15 residues long. Germline lookup yields CDR1 MNHEY and CDR2 SMNVEV (reference sequence). V was pared by 2 bases and J by 4 bases, with 14 bases between. The CDR3 is CASSLRGISGTEAFF. CDR3 nucleotide sequence: TGTGCCAGCAGTTTAAGGGGTATTTCGGGCACTGAAGCTTTCTTT.

The chain couples TRBV10-3 to TRBJ1-1, with 9 bases matching TRBD1. Germline V gives CDR1 ENHRY, CDR2 SYGVKD. V lost 10 bases, J lost 5 bases, and 11 bases stayed unmatched. The CDR3 spans 14 residues. For the CDR3, the DNA is TGTGCCACGGCCGGGACAGGGAGTGAAACTGAAGCTTTCTTT. Protein: CATAGTGSETEAFF.

The CDR3 nucleotides read TGTGCCAGCAGCGGACAGGACCCTGTTGGATATGGCTACACCTTC. This sequence encodes CASSGQDPVGYGYTF. This chain connects TRBV14 to TRBJ1-2; the match to TRBD1 covers 7 bases. Germline V gene sequence: CDR1 SGHDN, CDR2 FVKESK. Trimming took 5 bases from V and 5 from J; bases not matched to a gene: 11. The CDR3 spans 15 residues.

V usage is TRBV7-2 and J usage is TRBJ2-1; D is unclear. This CDR3 is built from 17 residues. CDR1 is SGHTA, CDR2 FQGNSA, per germline. Trimming shortened V by 0 bases and J by 0 bases, and 12 bases separated the two germline ends. Written as DNA, the CDR3 is TGTGCCAGCAGCTTAGCGGTGGGAAGTTTCTCCTACAATGAGCAGTTCTTC. Translating it yields CASSLAVGSFSYNEQFF.

V is TRBV7-9 and J is TRBJ1-1, with D unresolved. Per the germline V gene, CDR1 is SEHNR and CDR2 is FQNEAQ (reference sequence). This CDR3 comprises 14 residues. Deletions cut 3 bases from V and 2 bases from J, with 10 bases between. Here the CDR3 reads CASSFNTDNTEAFF. The CDR3 nucleotides are TGTGCCAGCAGCTTTAATACAGATAACACTGAAGCTTTCTTT.

In this sample, this clone turned up once. The V and J genes are TRBV7-3 and TRBJ2-3; 12 positions agree with TRBD2. J gave up 1 base and V 5 bases, and 19 bases lay outside the gene matches. This CDR3 has 21 residues. Germline CDR1 SGHTA, CDR2 FQGTGA. The DNA of the CDR3 is TGTGCCAGCAGCCCCCAACCCCCCACTAGCGGGAGGACCTTTGGCACAGATACGCAGTATTTT. Translated: CASSPQPPTSGRTFGTDTQYF.

The chain has TRBV5-4 and TRBJ2-7; D is unresolved. The CDR3 has 15 amino acids. Trimming shortened V by 1 base and J by 2 bases, and 13 bases separated the two germline ends. CDR1 SGHNT and CDR2 YYREEE come from the germline V gene (reference sequence). Here the CDR3 DNA reads TGTGCCAGCAGCTTGAGTGACGTTGGCACCTACGAGCAGTACTTC. Translated, it gives CASSLSDVGTYEQYF. The variable domain in full, with the rest retrieved from reference TRBV5-4 and TRBJ2-7, is ETGVTQSPTHLIKTRGQQVTLRCSSQSGHNTVSWYQQALGQGPQFIFQYYREEENGRGNFPPRFSGLQFPNYSSELNVNALELDDSALYLCASSLSDVGTYEQYFGPGTRLTVT.

This chain uses TRBV7-6 with TRBJ2-1; 10 nucleotides match TRBD2. The CDR3 loop spans 15 amino acids. V lost 5 bases, J lost 2 bases, and 3 bases stayed unmatched. From germline, CDR1 is SGHVS and CDR2 FNYEAQ. This CDR3 reads CASSQAGGAYNEQFF. CDR3 in DNA: TGTGCCAGCAGCCAAGCGGGAGGGGCCTACAATGAGCAGTTCTTC.

This clone was recorded only once. The chain combines TRBV28 with TRBJ2-7, with 8 bases matching TRBD2. The CDR3 is 17 residues long. Germline CDR1 and CDR2: MDHEN and SYDVKM. V gave up 2 bases and J gave up 3 bases; unmatched junction bases: 12. CDR3 sequence: CASSLGEVGLADYEQYF. The CDR3 DNA sequence: TGTGCCAGCAGTTTAGGTGAGGTAGGACTAGCTGACTACGAGCAGTACTTC.

The chain has TRBV2 and TRBJ2-7, with D possibly matching TRBD2 (5 bases). Germline V CDR1 and CDR2: SNHLY, FYNNEI. The CDR3 extends over 12 amino acids. Trimming removed 6 bases from V and 0 bases from J, with 6 bases in between. The CDR3 DNA reads TGTGCCAGCAGGGGGAGCTCCTACGAGCAGTACTTC. Its translation: CASRGSSYEQYF.

V gene TRBV19 combines with J gene TRBJ2-7, with TRBD1 identical over 7 bases. Germline CDR1 and CDR2: LNHDA and SQIVND (reference sequence). This CDR3 is 13 amino acids long. J lost 7 bases, V lost 4 bases, and 7 bases had no gene match. CDR3 in amino acids: CASSTQAGGEQYF. Written as DNA, the CDR3 is TGTGCCAGTAGTACCCAGGCAGGGGGTGAGCAGTACTTC.

The chain joins TRBV29-1 to TRBJ2-7; possibly TRBD1 for D (6 bases). From germline, CDR1 is SQVTM and CDR2 ANQGSEA. The V gene lost 6 bases and the J gene lost 1 base, with 13 bases spanning the gap. The CDR3 length is 13 residues. CDR3 amino acids: CSVLDRRSYEQYF. Here the CDR3 DNA reads TGCAGCGTCCTGGACAGAAGATCCTACGAGCAGTACTTC.

The rearrangement joins TRBV5-5 to TRBJ2-5, with 7 bases aligning to TRBD2. The V gene end was trimmed by 4 bases and the J gene end by 2 bases; junction bases not matched to a gene: 8. Germline V CDR1 and CDR2: SGHKS, YYEKEE (reference sequence). The CDR3 totals 15 residues. CDR3 loop: CASSPGRAGQETQYF. Written as DNA, the CDR3 is TGTGCCAGCAGCCCTGGGAGGGCAGGACAAGAGACCCAGTACTTC.